This T cell receptor (beta chain) originates from a study of blood T cell repertoires in COVID-19. This clone was detected a few times. V dropped 5 bases and J dropped 3; count of bases not matched to a gene: 11. The CDR3 totals 17 residues. The germline V gene has CDR1 MNHEY and CDR2 SVGEGT. Participants were aged roughly 18 to 90 years, lived in 20 to 25 US areas, and enrolled virtually. Participants' reported clinical history set cohort assignment. Cohort 3 donors were reported recovered after two negative PCRs, clearance, or symptom resolution. Data came from immunoSEQ multiplex PCR; TCRdb stores just in-frame clones and leaves some out. Of over 250,000 clones listed, over 80% are singletons.

Sequenced sample: PBMCs or T cells enriched from blood (not recorded which). The clonotype comes from a woman younger than 35 who had recovered from COVID-19. The V call is TRBV6-2 or TRBV6-3, the J call TRBJ2-1, with TRBD2 identical over 9 bases. The CDR3 DNA reads as TGTGCCAGCAGTCCATATACGAGGACTAGCGTCTACAATGAGCAGTTCTTC. Translating gives CASSPYTRTSVYNEQFF.